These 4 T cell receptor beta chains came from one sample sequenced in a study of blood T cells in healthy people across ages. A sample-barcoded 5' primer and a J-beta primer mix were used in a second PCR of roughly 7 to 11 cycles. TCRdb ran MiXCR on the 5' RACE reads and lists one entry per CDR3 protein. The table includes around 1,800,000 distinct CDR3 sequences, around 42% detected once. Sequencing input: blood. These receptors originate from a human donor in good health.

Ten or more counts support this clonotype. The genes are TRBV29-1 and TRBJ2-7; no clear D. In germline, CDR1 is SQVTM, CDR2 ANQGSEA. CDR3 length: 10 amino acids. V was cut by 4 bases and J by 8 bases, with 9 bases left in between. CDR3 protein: CSVVMTQQYF. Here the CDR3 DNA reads TGCAGCGTTGTCATGACTCAGCAGTACTTC.

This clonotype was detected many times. The CDR3 coding sequence is TGTGCCAGCAGCTTAGGGCTAGCGGGGGGCCGATCCTCCTACAATGAGCAGTTCTTC. The encoded protein is CASSLGLAGGRSSYNEQFF. The chain has TRBV7-8 and TRBJ2-1; 11 positions agree with TRBD2. The CDR3 has 19 residues. The V gene's germline CDR1 is SGHVS and CDR2 FQNEAQ. V trimming: 1 base; J trimming: 0 bases; junction bases outside the gene matches: 8.

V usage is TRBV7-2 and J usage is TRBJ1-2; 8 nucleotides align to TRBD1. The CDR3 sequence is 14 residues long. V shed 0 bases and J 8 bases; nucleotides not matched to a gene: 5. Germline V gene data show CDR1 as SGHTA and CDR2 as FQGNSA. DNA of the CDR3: TGTGCCAGCAGCTTAGCGCGGGGGACAGGCGGCTACACCTTC. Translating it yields CASSLARGTGGYTF.

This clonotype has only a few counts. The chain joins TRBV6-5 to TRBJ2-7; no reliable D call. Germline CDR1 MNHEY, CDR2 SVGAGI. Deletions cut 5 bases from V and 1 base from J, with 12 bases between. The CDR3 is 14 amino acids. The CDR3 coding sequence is TGTGCCAGCAGTCTGTCGTTTGGGTCCTACGAGCAGTACTTC. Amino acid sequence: CASSLSFGSYEQYF.